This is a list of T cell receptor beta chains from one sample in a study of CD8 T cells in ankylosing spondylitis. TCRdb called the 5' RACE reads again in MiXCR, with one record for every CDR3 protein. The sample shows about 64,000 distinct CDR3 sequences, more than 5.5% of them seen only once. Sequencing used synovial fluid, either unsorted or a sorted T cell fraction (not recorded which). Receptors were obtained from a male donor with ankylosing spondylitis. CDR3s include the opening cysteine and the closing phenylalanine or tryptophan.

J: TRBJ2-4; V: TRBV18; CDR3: CASSDRGRGDIQYF
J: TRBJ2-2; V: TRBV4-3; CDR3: CASSPRGGGPHTGELFF
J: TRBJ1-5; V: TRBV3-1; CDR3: CASSQVLGQPQHF
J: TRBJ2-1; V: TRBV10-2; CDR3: CASSELPRGEQFF
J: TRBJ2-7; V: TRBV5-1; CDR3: CASSLRTEGPYEQYF
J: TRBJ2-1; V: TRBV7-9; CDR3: CASSLYEGNEQFF
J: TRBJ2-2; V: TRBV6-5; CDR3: CASSYPGQFGELFF
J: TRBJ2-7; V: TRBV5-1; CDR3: CASSLEEPRQGDEQYF
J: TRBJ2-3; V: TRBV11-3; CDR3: CASSQSPDTQYF
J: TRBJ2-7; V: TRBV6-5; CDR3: CASSYSKGRTGTLVYEQYF
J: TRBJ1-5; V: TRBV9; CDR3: CASSETSYSNQPQHF
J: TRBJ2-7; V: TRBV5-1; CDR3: CASSLLWTGQGFGEQYF
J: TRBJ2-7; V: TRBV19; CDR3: CASSIPGYEQYF
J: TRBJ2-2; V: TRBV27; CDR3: CASSLVRGLPGELFF
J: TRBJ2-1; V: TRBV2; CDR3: CASRGGTGYNEQFF
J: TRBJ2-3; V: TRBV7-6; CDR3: CASSLGGRAPGTDTQYF
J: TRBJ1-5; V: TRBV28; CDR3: CASSLYQGDNQPQHF
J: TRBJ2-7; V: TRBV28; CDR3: CASRGGAGNVYEQYF
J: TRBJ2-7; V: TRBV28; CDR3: CASSLGVVSSYEQYF
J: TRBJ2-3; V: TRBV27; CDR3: CASSLRGLAGDRGSTDTQYF
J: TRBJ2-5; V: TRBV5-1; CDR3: CASSLWTGQETQYF
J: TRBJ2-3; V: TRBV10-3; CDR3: CAISAGQDTDTQYF